What follows are 32 T cell receptor beta chains derived from one specimen sequenced in a study of T cell repertoires in MIS-A myocarditis. The table came from immunoSEQ multiplex PCR; TCRdb's copy has only in-frame clones and leaves some out. The data show around 10,000 clones, with roughly 91% seen just once and approximately 2% held by the top ten. Sequenced: thoracic lymph node tissue obtained at autopsy. Receptor source: a man between 18 and 29 years old with fulminant myocarditis from multisystem inflammatory syndrome in adults (MIS-A) after COVID-19.

This rearrangement joins TRBV19 to TRBJ1-1, with 7 bases matching TRBD1. There are 15 residues in the CDR3. The germline V gene has CDR1 LNHDA and CDR2 SQIVND (reference sequence). J lost 4 bases, V lost 5 bases, and 10 bases had no gene match. CDR3 in amino acids: CASSPQPQGSTEAFF. The CDR3 DNA sequence: TGTGCCAGTAGTCCCCAACCACAGGGGAGCACTGAAGCTTTCTTT.

The rearrangement links TRBV7-8 to TRBJ1-5; TRBD1 might be the D (5 bases). The CDR3 has 15 residues. Per the germline V gene, CDR1 is SGHVS and CDR2 is FQNEAQ. The V and J ends lost 4 bases and 5 bases respectively, with 15 bases between them. The CDR3 loop reads CASSWGGREYQPQHF. The CDR3 DNA follows: TGTGCCAGCAGCTGGGGGGGGAGGGAGTATCAGCCCCAGCATTTT.

This clone was found once. J is TRBJ2-7 and V is TRBV28; D may be TRBD1 (6 bases). CDR3 length: 13 residues. Germline V gene lookup returns CDR1 MDHEN and CDR2 SYDVKM. Trimming pared 8 bases from V and 1 base from J, leaving 12 bases between. CDR3: CASCTGFSYEQYF. CDR3 coding DNA: TGTGCCAGCTGTACAGGGTTTTCCTACGAGCAGTACTTC.

V is TRBV12-3 or TRBV12-4 and J is TRBJ1-1, with D hard to call. CDR3 length: 13 amino acids. Trimming stripped 3 bases from V and 3 bases from J, with 8 bases between. The CDR3 loop is CASSFGQDTEAFF. CDR3 in DNA: TGTGCCAGCAGTTTTGGGCAGGACACTGAAGCTTTCTTT.

The chain uses TRBV3-1 (or the pseudogene TRBV3-2) and TRBJ1-2; D might be TRBD1 (5 bases). The CDR3 consists of 16 residues. Trimming pared 0 bases from V and 3 bases from J, leaving 14 bases between. CDR1 and CDR2 from the germline V gene are LGHDT and YNNKEL (reference sequence). The CDR3 loop is CASSQDIRVSYYGYTF. Written as DNA, the CDR3 is TGTGCCAGCAGCCAAGATATCAGGGTGTCGTACTATGGCTACACCTTC.

The rearrangement links TRBV5-8 to TRBJ1-2; perhaps TRBD1 as D (6 bases). Germline loops: CDR1 SGHTS, CDR2 YDEGEE. V was pared by 1 base and J by 5 bases, with 9 bases between. The CDR3 runs 13 residues. The CDR3 coding sequence is TGTGCCAGCAGCTTGTCAGGGGTGTATGGCTACACCTTC. Amino acid sequence: CASSLSGVYGYTF.

The chain carries TRBV19 and TRBJ1-5; D is unresolved. V was trimmed by 2 bases and J by 0 bases, leaving 5 bases between them. The CDR3 runs 14 residues. Germline V CDR1 and CDR2: LNHDA, SQIVND (reference sequence). CDR3 nucleotides: TGTGCCAGTAGTATACATACTAGCAATCAGCCCCAGCATTTT. Its protein is CASSIHTSNQPQHF.

The rearrangement links TRBV6-2 or TRBV6-3 to TRBJ1-5; 7 positions agree with TRBD1. The V gene end was trimmed by 5 bases and the J gene end by 4 bases; junction bases not matched to a gene: 8. The germline V gene has CDR1 MNHEY and CDR2 SVGEGT. CDR3 size: 15 residues. CDR3 DNA sequence: TGTGCCAGCAGTGTCTCGGGACAGATAAATCAGCCCCAGCATTTT. Its protein is CASSVSGQINQPQHF.

The gene calls are TRBV5-1 and TRBJ2-2; D might be TRBD1 (6 bases). CDR1 SGHRS and CDR2 YFSETQ come from the germline V gene. The CDR3 has 16 residues. V was clipped by 2 bases and J by 0 bases, with 11 bases between them. CDR3 DNA sequence: TGCGCCAGCAGCTTCGCCCGGGACACGAACACCGGGGAGCTGTTTTTT. Protein: CASSFARDTNTGELFF.

The chain has TRBV6-6 and TRBJ1-5; 9 bases align to TRBD1. Germline values: CDR1 MNHNY, CDR2 SVGAGI (reference sequence). The CDR3 covers 15 residues. J lost 4 bases, V lost 6 bases, and 7 bases had no gene match. DNA for the CDR3: TGTGCCAGCAGACAAATCGACAGGGGGAATCAGCCCCAGCATTTT. It codes for CASRQIDRGNQPQHF.

V is TRBV4-1 and J is TRBJ2-2, with 10 bases lining up with TRBD2. Germline CDR1 and CDR2: MGHRA and YSYEKL. V lost 1 base and J lost 7; bases outside the gene matches: 6. The CDR3 contains 16 residues. Here the CDR3 DNA reads TGCGCCAGCAGCCAAGCAGCGGGAGGGCCGAGCGGGGAGCTGTTTTTT. The encoded protein is CASSQAAGGPSGELFF.

V usage is TRBV20-1 and J usage is TRBJ2-3; possible D gene TRBD2, 6 bases. The CDR3 sequence is 15 residues long. Germline V gene lookup returns CDR1 DFQATT and CDR2 SNEGSKA (reference sequence). The germline V and J ends were trimmed by 3 bases and 0 bases, with 13 bases remaining between them. CDR3 nucleotides: TGCAGTGCTAGTCAGTCGGGGGTTAGCACAGATACGCAGTATTTT. It encodes CSASQSGVSTDTQYF.

The chain has TRBV5-8 and TRBJ1-3, with D unresolved. V shed 2 bases and J shed 0 bases, with 6 bases lying between them. CDR1 is SGHTS and CDR2 is YDEGEE in the germline V gene. This CDR3 spans 14 amino acids. CDR3 sequence (DNA): TGTGCCAGCAGCTTCGAGGGCTCTGGAAACACCATATATTTT. This codes for CASSFEGSGNTIYF.

This clone was seen a handful of times. V usage is TRBV30 and J usage is TRBJ2-7, with D perhaps TRBD2 (6 bases). The CDR3 is 13 amino acids. The V gene's germline CDR1 is GTSNPN and CDR2 SVGIG (reference sequence). Trimming took 3 bases from V and 7 from J, leaving 16 bases between them. This CDR3 reads CAWSRGVWGEQYF. The CDR3 DNA is TGTGCCTGGAGCCGCGGGGTTTGGGGAGAGCAGTACTTC. The full variable domain, with the rest looked up from reference TRBV30 and TRBJ2-7, is SQTIHQWPATLVQPVGSPLSLECTVEGTSNPNLYWYRQAAGRGLQLLFYSVGIGQISSEVPQNLSASRPQDRQFILSSKKLLLSDSGFYLCAWSRGVWGEQYFGPGTRLTVT.

The chain combines TRBV7-5 with TRBJ1-5; TRBD1 is the table's D call and was not checked against the DNA. TRBV7-5 is a pseudogene. This CDR3 region has 18 residues. CDR3 sequence: CARSFDFGQGDSNQPQHF. The CDR3 DNA is TGTGCCAGAAGCTTCGACTTTGGACAGGGCGATAGCAATCAGCCCCAGCATTTT.

The chain employs TRBV10-3 and TRBJ2-7; TRBD2 might be the D (6 bases). From germline, CDR1 is ENHRY and CDR2 SYGVKD. V shed 10 bases and J shed 0 bases, with 19 bases lying between them. CDR3 length: 15 amino acids. In nucleotides, the CDR3 is TGTGCCACCAGCTTCACTAGCATTAGCTCCTACGAGCAGTACTTC. It yields the protein CATSFTSISSYEQYF.

This clone has a single count. J is TRBJ2-2 and V is TRBV5-5; D perhaps matches TRBD2 (6 bases). The V end was cut by 1 base, the J end by 3 bases, with 10 bases between. The CDR3 runs to 15 residues. From germline, CDR1 is SGHKS and CDR2 YYEKEE (reference sequence). CDR3 residues: CASSLPWEDTGELFF. As DNA, the CDR3 is TGTGCCAGCAGCTTGCCATGGGAGGACACCGGGGAGCTGTTTTTT.

This rearrangement joins TRBV15 to TRBJ1-4; D call uncertain. V was pared by 0 bases and J by 1 base, with 15 bases between. There are 18 residues in the CDR3. The germline V gene encodes CDR1 LNHNV and CDR2 YYDKDF (reference sequence). Written as DNA, the CDR3 is TGTGCCACCAGCAGAGATCGTACCTCCTTGGGAACTAATGAAAAACTGTTTTTT. The encoded protein is CATSRDRTSLGTNEKLFF.

CDR3 nucleotide sequence: TGTGCCAGCAGTCTCAATAGCGGGGGCCTAAACACCGGGGAGCTGTTTTTT. Protein product: CASSLNSGGLNTGELFF. The chain is built from TRBV27 and TRBJ2-2, with 9 nucleotides matching TRBD2. Per germline, CDR1 MNHEY and CDR2 SMNVEV (reference sequence). The CDR3 is 17 residues long. V lost 5 bases and J lost 2; bases outside the gene matches: 9.

This clone has more than one count but fewer than ten. The chain links TRBV16 to TRBJ1-6; 8 nucleotides agree with TRBD1. CDR3 length: 14 residues. Looked up from germline, CDR1 is KGHSY and CDR2 is FQNENV. Germline trimming cut 3 bases from V and 10 bases from J; bases unmatched to any gene: 5. The CDR3 loop reads CASSHGQGGSPLHF. DNA of the CDR3: TGTGCCAGCAGCCACGGACAGGGTGGATCACCCCTCCACTTT.

The V and J genes are TRBV7-2 and TRBJ1-1; the match to TRBD1 covers 7 bases. The CDR3 consists of 15 residues. Germline V gene lookup returns CDR1 SGHTA and CDR2 FQGNSA. The V gene end was trimmed by 2 bases and the J gene end by 5 bases; junction bases not matched to a gene: 8. In nucleotides, the CDR3 is TGTGCCAGCAGCTTACGGCAGGGGGAAGGGACTGAAGCTTTCTTT. Protein product: CASSLRQGEGTEAFF.

The rearrangement joins TRBV5-1 to TRBJ2-7; maybe TRBD2 (6 bases). Germline V gene lookup returns CDR1 SGHRS and CDR2 YFSETQ. V gave up 1 base and J gave up 4 bases, with 12 bases separating them. The CDR3 is 14 amino acids. CDR3 loop: CASSLQEGEYEQYF. For the CDR3, the DNA is TGCGCCAGCAGCTTGCAGGAGGGAGAGTACGAGCAGTACTTC. The full variable domain, rest sourced from reference TRBV5-1 and TRBJ2-7, is KAGVTQTPRYLIKTRGQQVTLSCSPISGHRSVSWYQQTPGQGLQFLFEYFSETQRNKGNFPGRFSGRQFSNSRSEMNVSTLELGDSALYLCASSLQEGEYEQYFGPGTRLTVT.

This sequence joins TRBV27 and TRBJ2-3, with D uncertain. V lost 3 bases to trimming and J lost 5 bases, with 9 bases between them. This CDR3 is built from 13 residues. Germline values: CDR1 MNHEY, CDR2 SMNVEV (reference sequence). CDR3 in amino acids: CASSLGSGDTQYF. The DNA for the CDR3 is TGTGCCAGCAGTTTGGGGTCTGGAGATACGCAGTATTTT.

The rearrangement joins TRBV9 to TRBJ2-1; D possibly matches TRBD1 or TRBD2 (5 bases each). This CDR3 comprises 16 residues. Germline CDR1 SGDLS, CDR2 YYNGEE. V lost 4 bases and J lost 0, with 14 bases in between. CDR3 in amino acids: CASSSRAGSSYNEQFF. Written as DNA, the CDR3 is TGTGCCAGCAGCTCTCGAGCAGGGAGCTCCTACAATGAGCAGTTCTTC.

The chain combines TRBV6-5 with TRBJ2-5; D possibly corresponds to TRBD1 (5 bases). V dropped 6 bases and J dropped 1 base, with 9 bases sitting between them. Germline CDR1 MNHEY, CDR2 SVGAGI. The CDR3 is 13 amino acids. CDR3 DNA: TGTGCCAGCAGGCGCAGGGTCCAAGAGACCCAGTACTTC. This translates into CASRRRVQETQYF.

CDR3 sequence (DNA): TGTGCCAGCAGCCAAGTCGCCGGGGTCGTTTCACCCCTCCACTTT. Protein sequence: CASSQVAGVVSPLHF. The chain links TRBV3-1 (or the pseudogene TRBV3-2) to TRBJ1-6, with no clear D. Between the trimmed V and J ends, which lost 1 base and 9 bases, there was a span of 13 bases. Germline-derived CDR1 and CDR2 are LGHDT and YNNKEL (reference sequence). The CDR3 totals 15 residues.

This chain connects TRBV28 to TRBJ1-2; a possible D gene is TRBD1 (5 bases). The CDR3 is made up of 13 amino acids. Trimming stripped 0 bases from V and 7 bases from J, with 9 bases between. Germline-derived CDR1 and CDR2 are MDHEN and SYDVKM. This CDR3 reads CASSLWGTRGYTF. The CDR3 DNA reads as TGTGCCAGCAGTTTATGGGGGACCCGTGGCTACACCTTC.

Here the CDR3 DNA reads TGTGCCAGCAGAACCCGGACAGGGGGCTATGGCTACACCTTC. Translated: CASRTRTGGYGYTF. V and J are TRBV6-5 and TRBJ1-2; 10 positions agree with TRBD1. CDR1 MNHEY and CDR2 SVGAGI come from the germline V gene. This CDR3 has 14 amino acids. V was pared by 6 bases and J by 4 bases, with 5 bases of the junction left unmatched.

The rearrangement uses TRBV6-1 and TRBJ1-1; D unresolved. The CDR3 has 15 amino acids. V was shortened by 0 bases and J by 3 bases, with 11 bases between the two germline ends. Germline assignment: CDR1 MNHNS and CDR2 SASEGT. The CDR3 loop reads CASSEARWRDTEAFF. DNA of the CDR3: TGTGCCAGCAGTGAAGCGCGGTGGAGGGACACTGAAGCTTTCTTT.

The chain has TRBV27 and TRBJ1-6; no reliable D call. The CDR3 has 13 amino acids. Germline CDR1 and CDR2: MNHEY and SMNVEV (reference sequence). V shed 2 bases and J shed 9 bases, with 8 bases lying between them. The CDR3 region has the DNA TGTGCCAGCAGTTTAGTAGGAGGTTCACCCCTCCACTTT. Amino acids: CASSLVGGSPLHF.

This clone was picked up a small number of times. This rearrangement joins TRBV15 to TRBJ1-1; maybe TRBD1 (5 bases). Germline V gives CDR1 LNHNV, CDR2 YYDKDF (reference sequence). V lost 8 bases and J lost 2, with 33 bases in between. This CDR3 is 20 amino acids long. The CDR3 reads CATGANFFPQRQHPNTEAFF. The CDR3 DNA is TGTGCCACCGGGGCAAATTTTTTTCCCCAAAGACAGCATCCTAACACTGAAGCTTTCTTT. Complete variable domain (other parts from reference TRBV15 and TRBJ1-1): DAMVIQNPRYQVTQFGKPVTLSCSQTLNHNVMYWYQQKSSQAPKLLFHYYDKDFNNEADTPDNFQSRRPNTSFCFLDIRSPGLGDTAMYLCATGANFFPQRQHPNTEAFFGQGTRLTVV.

The chain joins TRBV11-1 to TRBJ1-1, with a tentative D call TRBD1 (6 bases). The CDR3 is made up of 14 amino acids. CDR1 SGHAT and CDR2 FQDESV come from the germline V gene (reference sequence). Trimming removed 5 bases at V and 7 bases at J, with 17 bases between. CDR3 amino acids: CASSPGAGAFEAFF. The CDR3 DNA sequence: TGTGCCAGCAGCCCGGGGGCGGGGGCCTTTGAAGCTTTCTTT. Filled out from reference TRBV11-1 and TRBJ1-1, the complete variable domain reads EAEVAQSPRYKITEKSQAVAFWCDPISGHATLYWYRQILGQGPELLVQFQDESVVDDSQLPKDRFSAERLKGVDSTLKIQPAELGDSAMYLCASSPGAGAFEAFFGQGTRLTVV.